This is a list of T cell receptor beta chains from one sample in a study of beta chain features in type 1 diabetes. Generated by immunoSEQ multiplex PCR, the TCRdb table keeps only in-frame clones and is missing some. The repertoire consists of almost 350,000 clones, with roughly a fifth occurring once and the leading ten covering approximately 0.043%. The specimen was naive CD4+ T cells from blood. These receptors all stem from a woman aged 18-29 years in good health. The CDR3 runs from the conserved cysteine through the conserved F or W. D genes are given only for firm matches. Clone sizes are given selectively: once, few, many, or a class where the clone is expanded.

d_gene	v_gene	abundance	j_gene	CDR3nt	CDR3aa
-	TRBV28	few	TRBJ2-1	TGTGCCAGCAGTTCCGGTACTAGCTGGAATGAGCAGTTCTTC	CASSSGTSWNEQFF
-	TRBV2	-	TRBJ2-7	TGTGCCAGCAGTGATCAGGCAGGGCTTTACGAGCAGTACTTC	CASSDQAGLYEQYF
-	TRBV5-1	-	TRBJ1-1	TGCGCCAGCAGCTTGGTCCAGGATGAAGCTTTCTTT	CASSLVQDEAFF
TRBD2	TRBV7-9	-	TRBJ2-7	TGTGCCAGCAGTTCGGGACTAGCGGGACTACGGGGGCAGTACTTC	CASSSGLAGLRGQYF
TRBD2	TRBV5-1	-	TRBJ2-1	TGCGCCAGCAGCCGAGGGACTAGCGGGGGATCATACAATGAGCAGTTCTTC	CASSRGTSGGSYNEQFF
-	TRBV9	few	TRBJ2-3	TGTGCCAGCAGCGTAGCCCCGCGGGATTATCTGTATTTT	CASSVAPRDYLYF
TRBD1	TRBV30	-	TRBJ1-2	TGTGCCTGCAACAGGGGGGATGGCTACACCTTC	CACNRGDGYTF
TRBD2	TRBV7-2	-	TRBJ2-3	TGTGCCAGCAGCTTTTTGAGACTAGCGGGAGGTGTAGATACGCAGTATTTT	CASSFLRLAGGVDTQYF
TRBD2	TRBV7-2	-	TRBJ2-1	TGTGCCAGCAAACGGGCGGGGGGATACAATGAGCAGTTCTTC	CASKRAGGYNEQFF
TRBD1	TRBV30	once	TRBJ2-7	TGTGCCTGGAGTTCCGACAGGGGGGAATACGAGCAGTACTTC	CAWSSDRGEYEQYF
TRBD1	TRBV18	-	TRBJ1-4	TGTGCCAGCTCACGACAGGGGCCCACTAATGAAAAACTGTTTTTT	CASSRQGPTNEKLFF
-	TRBV7-8	-	TRBJ1-2	TGTGCCAGCAGCCCACTGGGACTACGAGGTGGTGGCTACACCTTC	CASSPLGLRGGGYTF
-	TRBV5-1	few	TRBJ1-1	TGCGCCAGCAGCTTCGGAGGGTCGGGGAACACTGAAGCTTTCTTT	CASSFGGSGNTEAFF
-	TRBV30	-	TRBJ2-1	TGTGCCTGGGCAGCTGGCGGGGTAAACAATGAGCAGTTCTTC	CAWAAGGVNNEQFF
-	TRBV7-2	-	TRBJ2-5	TGTGCCAGCAGCTTAGTAGCAGAGACCCAGTACTTC	CASSLVAETQYF
TRBD1	TRBV30	few	TRBJ1-1	TGTGCCTGGGTGAGACAGGGTATGAACACTGAAGCTTTCTTT	CAWVRQGMNTEAFF
-	TRBV7-9	few	TRBJ1-1	TGTGCCAGCAGCTTAGCCGAGGGCGGGGAAGCTTTCTTT	CASSLAEGGEAFF
TRBD1	TRBV9	-	TRBJ2-2	TGTGCCAGCAGCCTCGAGACAGGGTTGACCGGGGAGCTGTTTTTT	CASSLETGLTGELFF
TRBD2	TRBV7-2	few	TRBJ2-5	TGTGCCAGCAGCTCTAGACTAGCGGGAGTTCAGGAGACCCAGTACTTC	CASSSRLAGVQETQYF
-	TRBV25-1	-	TRBJ1-5	TGTGCCACGGGCGGGGATAGGGCTAATCAGCCCCAGCATTTT	CATGGDRANQPQHF
TRBD1	TRBV5-4	few	TRBJ2-2	TGTGCCAGCAGCTTGGGAGGACAGGGTGTCACCGGGGAGCTGTTTTTT	CASSLGGQGVTGELFF
-	TRBV30	-	TRBJ2-1	TGTGCCTGGGGACAGCCCAATGAGCAGTTCTTC	CAWGQPNEQFF
-	TRBV15	few	TRBJ2-3	TGTGCCACCAGCAGATCGTCTATCACAGATACGCAGTATTTT	CATSRSSITDTQYF
-	TRBV7-2	few	TRBJ1-1	TGTGCCAGCAGCTTAGTTAGTAGCCCTGAAGCTTTCTTT	CASSLVSSPEAFF
TRBD1	TRBV11-3	-	TRBJ1-2	TGTGCCAGCAGCTTAGCTTCGGCAGGGGGGTATGGCTACACCTTC	CASSLASAGGYGYTF
-	TRBV11-2	-	TRBJ1-1	TGTGCCAGCAGCCGCCAGGCGTACACTGAAGCTTTCTTT	CASSRQAYTEAFF
TRBD1	TRBV6-1	few	TRBJ1-6	TGTGCCAGCAGTGACTTCTCCACAACAGGGGCCCCCTATAATTCACCCCTCCACTTT	CASSDFSTTGAPYNSPLHF
-	TRBV18	-	TRBJ2-2	TGTGCCAGCTCACCCGCGGCCGCAGACACCGGGGAGCTGTTTTTT	CASSPAAADTGELFF
TRBD1	TRBV30	-	TRBJ1-1	TGTGCCTGGACTACAGGGGGCGAAGGTGAAGCTTTCTTT	CAWTTGGEGEAFF
TRBD2	TRBV7-2	-	TRBJ2-5	TGTGCCAGCAGCGCCGGGACTAGCGGGGGTCAAGAGACCCAGTACTTC	CASSAGTSGGQETQYF
TRBD1	TRBV7-9	-	TRBJ1-2	TGTGCCAGCAGCCCAGGGGGCATTGACTATGGCTACACCTTC	CASSPGGIDYGYTF
-	TRBV30	-	TRBJ1-5	TGTGCCTGGAGTGTAGATCGTATGGGCCAGCCCCAGCATTTT	CAWSVDRMGQPQHF